This T cell receptor (beta chain) was retrieved from a study of blood T cells in healthy people across ages (dated by TCRdb to between 2014 and 2017). Some background on the complete study: In model experiments, roughly one uniquely barcoded TCR beta cDNA molecule per two T cells was captured by template switching. Age-related changes in TCR beta repertoire diversity were measured in the study by deep sequencing normalized with unique cDNA molecular identifiers. The donors were split into four age groups: young (average 16 years), middle-aged (roughly 39), aged (approximately 60) and long-lived (approximately 80). Donors of different ages were randomly distributed across sequencing lanes to avoid experimental bias. The study analyzed two additional independent replicas of 1 million unique cDNA reads from the same blood draw for two donors, one aged 18 to 29 and one aged 80 or older.

To note about this clonotype: Its antigen is currently not known. One base away there is no much larger clone; base qualities are not given.

Overall results and qualifications from the work: Because donor CMV infection status was unknown, age-related changes in expanded clonotypes were potentially confounded. Observed TCR beta diversity per million T cells fell roughly linearly with age, and a significant reduction was already apparent by age roughly 40. The percentage of naive T cells measured by flow cytometry correlated strongly with observed TCR beta diversity. Compared with the aged group, the long-lived group had more naive CD4+ T cells, fewer expanded clones and increased TCR diversity, a pattern suggesting age selection. Bulk unsorted PBMC profiling prevented conclusive comparison of naive and antigen-experienced compartments. Estimates of total diversity based on one million sequenced T cells were considered lower bounds and underestimates.

The roughly 39 donors, aged roughly 6 to 90 years, were systemically healthy Caucasian individuals from Russia. Ten milliliters of peripheral blood were drawn from each donor into EDTA-treated Vacutainer tubes. Ficoll-Paque density-gradient centrifugation was used to isolate PBMCs, with at least 6 million obtained per sample. Trizol reagent was used to extract total RNA from PBMCs, with at least 5.5 micrograms per sample. Naive CD45RAhigh/CD27high T cell percentages were measured by flow cytometry on a PBMC aliquot from every donor. Receptors were amplified or captured by 5' RACE. Instrument used: Illumina HiSeq 2500. A second 7 to 11 cycle PCR used a sample-barcoded 5' primer and a J-beta primer mix. A unique molecular identifier was introduced onto each TCR beta cDNA molecule by a template-switch 5' adaptor carrying 12 random nucleotides. Each sample yielded at least 2.5 million CDR3-containing paired-end reads. First-strand cDNA was synthesized from all RNA with the Mint cDNA synthesis kit, primed by a TRBC-specific oligonucleotide. Following uracil-DNA glycosylase treatment, all cDNA underwent a first 18-cycle PCR with the universal primers M1SS and BC2_uni_R. The paper's data handling went like this. Each sample was normalized by randomly selecting 1 million high-quality reads, each carrying a distinct molecular identifier. Instead of being binned into consensus sequences, reads with shared molecular identifiers were discarded. MiTCR, with a Q25 quality threshold and the strictest error-elimination algorithm, was used for CDR3 identification, clonotype clustering and error correction. A nonparametric unseen species model with Euler transformation was used to estimate lower-bound total TCR beta diversity. The public reads were reanalyzed by TCRdb: fastp trimming at Q25, MiXCR alignment, in-frame beta chains only. Rows merge per CDR3 protein into single entries with the most common DNA and genes. These V and J calls rely on TCRdb rather than the paper's analysis. In this sample the table shows 550,000 to 600,000 distinct CDR3 sequences, 25% to 30% of which occur a single time. The ten most abundant clones make up 15% to 20% of the sample.

There are 15 amino acids in the CDR3, from cysteine to phenylalanine inclusive. Of the read, only the CDR3 DNA is kept; its 45 bases are in frame from base 1. CDR1 and CDR2, per the germline V gene, are SGHTA and FQGNSA. The TCR originated in a woman in her 70s in good health. The source material was blood. The chain is encoded by TRBV7-2 joined to TRBJ2-5, with TRBD2 identical over 9 junction bases. The end of the DNA fits TRBJ2-1 better, so the J call may be wrong. The nucleotide sequence reads as follows: TGTGCCAGCAGCTTAGAAAAGCGGGGGGTCGGTGAGCAGTTCTTC. This sequence encodes CASSLEKRGVGEQFF.